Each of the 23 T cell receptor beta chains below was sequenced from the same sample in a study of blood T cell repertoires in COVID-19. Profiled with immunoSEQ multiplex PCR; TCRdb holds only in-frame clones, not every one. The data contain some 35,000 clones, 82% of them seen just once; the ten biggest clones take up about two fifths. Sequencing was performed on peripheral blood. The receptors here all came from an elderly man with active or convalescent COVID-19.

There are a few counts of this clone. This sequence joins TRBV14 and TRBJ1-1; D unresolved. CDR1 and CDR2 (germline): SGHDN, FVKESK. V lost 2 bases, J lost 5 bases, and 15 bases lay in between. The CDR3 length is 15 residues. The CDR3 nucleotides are TGTGCCAGCAGCCAACGACGAGGTCGAGAGACTGAAGCTTTCTTT. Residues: CASSQRRGRETEAFF.

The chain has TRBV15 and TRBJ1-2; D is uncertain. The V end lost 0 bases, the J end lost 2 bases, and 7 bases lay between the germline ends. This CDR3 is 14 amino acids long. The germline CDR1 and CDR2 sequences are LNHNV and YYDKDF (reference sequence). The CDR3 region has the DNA TGTGCCACCAGCAGAGAGGCCATCAACTATGGCTACACCTTC. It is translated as CATSREAINYGYTF. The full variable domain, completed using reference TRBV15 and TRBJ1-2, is DAMVIQNPRYQVTQFGKPVTLSCSQTLNHNVMYWYQQKSSQAPKLLFHYYDKDFNNEADTPDNFQSRRPNTSFCFLDIRSPGLGDTAMYLCATSREAINYGYTFGSGTRLTVV.

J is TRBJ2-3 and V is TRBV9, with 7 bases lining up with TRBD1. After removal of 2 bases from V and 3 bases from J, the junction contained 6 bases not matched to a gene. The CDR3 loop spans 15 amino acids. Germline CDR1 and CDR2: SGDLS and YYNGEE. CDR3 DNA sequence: TGTGCCAGCAGCGTTCCGGGACAGATGACAGATACGCAGTATTTT. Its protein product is CASSVPGQMTDTQYF.

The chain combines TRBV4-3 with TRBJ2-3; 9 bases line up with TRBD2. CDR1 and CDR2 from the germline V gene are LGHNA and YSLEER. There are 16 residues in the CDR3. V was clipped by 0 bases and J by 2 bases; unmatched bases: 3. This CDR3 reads CASSQDLAGLTDTQYF. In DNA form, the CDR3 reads TGCGCCAGCAGCCAAGACCTAGCGGGGCTCACAGATACGCAGTATTTT.

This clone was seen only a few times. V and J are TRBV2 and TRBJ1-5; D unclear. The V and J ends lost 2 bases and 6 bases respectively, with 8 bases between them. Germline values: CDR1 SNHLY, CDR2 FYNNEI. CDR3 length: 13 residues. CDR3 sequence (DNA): TGTGCCAGCAGTGAATTCCCCCGTCAGCCCCAGCATTTT. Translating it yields CASSEFPRQPQHF.

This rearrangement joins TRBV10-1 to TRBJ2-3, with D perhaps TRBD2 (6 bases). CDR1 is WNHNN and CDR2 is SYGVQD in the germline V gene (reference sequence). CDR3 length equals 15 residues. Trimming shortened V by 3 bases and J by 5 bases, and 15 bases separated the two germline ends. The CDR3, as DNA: TGCGCCAGCAGTGAATGGGAGGCGGGGAAAGATACGCAGTATTTT. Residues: CASSEWEAGKDTQYF.

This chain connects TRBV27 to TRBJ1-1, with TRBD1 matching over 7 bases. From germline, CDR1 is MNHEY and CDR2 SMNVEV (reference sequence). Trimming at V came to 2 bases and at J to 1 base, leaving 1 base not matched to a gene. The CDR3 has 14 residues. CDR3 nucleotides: TGTGCCAGCAGTTTAGAGGGGGCGAACACTGAAGCTTTCTTT. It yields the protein CASSLEGANTEAFF.

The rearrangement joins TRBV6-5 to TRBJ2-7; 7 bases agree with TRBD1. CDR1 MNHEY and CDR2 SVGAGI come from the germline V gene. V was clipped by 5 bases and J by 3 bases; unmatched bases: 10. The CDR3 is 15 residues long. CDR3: CASSHPQGVSYEQYF. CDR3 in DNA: TGTGCCAGCAGTCACCCCCAGGGGGTCAGCTACGAGCAGTACTTC.

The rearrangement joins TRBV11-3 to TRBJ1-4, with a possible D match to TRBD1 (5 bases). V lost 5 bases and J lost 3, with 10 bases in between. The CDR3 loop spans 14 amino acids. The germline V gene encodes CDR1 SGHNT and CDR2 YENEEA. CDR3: CASSPGWANEKLFF. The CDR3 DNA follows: TGTGCCAGCAGCCCAGGGTGGGCTAATGAAAAACTGTTTTTT.

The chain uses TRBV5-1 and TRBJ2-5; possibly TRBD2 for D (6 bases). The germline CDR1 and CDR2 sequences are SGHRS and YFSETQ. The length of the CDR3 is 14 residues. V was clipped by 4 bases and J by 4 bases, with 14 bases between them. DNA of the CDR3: TGCGCCAGCAGCCAGTCTGGAGGGGCAGAGACCCAGTACTTC. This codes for CASSQSGGAETQYF.

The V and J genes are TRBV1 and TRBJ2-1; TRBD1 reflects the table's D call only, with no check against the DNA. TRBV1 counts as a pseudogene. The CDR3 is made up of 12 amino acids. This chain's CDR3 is CTSSQVGPEQFF. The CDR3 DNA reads TGCACCAGCAGCCAAGTGGGCCCGGAGCAGTTCTTC.

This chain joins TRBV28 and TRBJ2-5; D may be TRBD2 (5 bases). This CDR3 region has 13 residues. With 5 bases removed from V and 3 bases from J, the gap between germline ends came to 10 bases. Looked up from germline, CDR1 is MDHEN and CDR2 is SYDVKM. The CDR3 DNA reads TGTGCCAGCAGTGGCCTAGCAAAAGAGACCCAGTACTTC. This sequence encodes CASSGLAKETQYF.

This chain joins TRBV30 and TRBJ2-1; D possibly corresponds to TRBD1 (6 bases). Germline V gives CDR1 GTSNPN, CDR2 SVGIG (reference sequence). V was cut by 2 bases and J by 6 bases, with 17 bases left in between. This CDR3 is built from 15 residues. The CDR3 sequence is CAWSFVTGHRNEQFF. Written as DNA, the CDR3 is TGTGCCTGGAGTTTCGTGACAGGACACCGCAATGAGCAGTTCTTC.

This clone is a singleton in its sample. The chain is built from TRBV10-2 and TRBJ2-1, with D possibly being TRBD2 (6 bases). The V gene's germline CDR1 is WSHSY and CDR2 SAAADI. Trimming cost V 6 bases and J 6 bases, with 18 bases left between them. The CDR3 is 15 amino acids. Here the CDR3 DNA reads TGCGCCAGCAGGGACCTGGGCGGGGTACCCAATGAGCAGTTCTTC. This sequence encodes CASRDLGGVPNEQFF.

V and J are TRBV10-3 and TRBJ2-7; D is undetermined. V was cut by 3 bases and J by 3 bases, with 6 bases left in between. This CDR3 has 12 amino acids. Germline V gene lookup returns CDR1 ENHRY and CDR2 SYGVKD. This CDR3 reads CAISEHLYEQYF. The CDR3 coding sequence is TGTGCCATCAGTGAACACCTCTACGAGCAGTACTTC.

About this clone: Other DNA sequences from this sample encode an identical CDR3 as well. The CDR3 DNA reads TGTGCCAGCAGCTTGGCGGGAGGGAGCACAGATACGCAGTATTTT. It specifies CASSLAGGSTDTQYF. The genes are TRBV7-3 and TRBJ2-3; 9 nucleotides match TRBD2. Trimming removed 3 bases from V and 0 bases from J; junction bases left unmatched: 1. The CDR3 is 15 residues long. Germline CDR1 and CDR2: SGHTA and FQGTGA.

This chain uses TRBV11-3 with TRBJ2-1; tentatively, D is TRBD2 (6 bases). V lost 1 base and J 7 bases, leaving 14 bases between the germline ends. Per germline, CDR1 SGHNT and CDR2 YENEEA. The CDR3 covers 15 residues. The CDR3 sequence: CASSLGPGEGNEQFF. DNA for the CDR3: TGTGCCAGCAGCTTAGGTCCGGGAGAGGGGAATGAGCAGTTCTTC.

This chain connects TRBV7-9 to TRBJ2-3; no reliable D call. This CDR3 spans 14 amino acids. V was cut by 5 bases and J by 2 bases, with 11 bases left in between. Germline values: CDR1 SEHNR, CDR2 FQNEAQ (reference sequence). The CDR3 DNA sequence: TGTGCCAGCAGCCCAAGTTGGGCCACAGATACGCAGTATTTT. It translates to CASSPSWATDTQYF.

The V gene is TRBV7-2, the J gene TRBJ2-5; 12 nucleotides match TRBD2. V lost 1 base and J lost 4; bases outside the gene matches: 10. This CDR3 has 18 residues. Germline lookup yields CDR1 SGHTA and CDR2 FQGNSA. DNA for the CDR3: TGTGCCAGCAGCTTAGTGGCTAGCGGGAGGGCGGGGAGAGAGACCCAGTACTTC. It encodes CASSLVASGRAGRETQYF.

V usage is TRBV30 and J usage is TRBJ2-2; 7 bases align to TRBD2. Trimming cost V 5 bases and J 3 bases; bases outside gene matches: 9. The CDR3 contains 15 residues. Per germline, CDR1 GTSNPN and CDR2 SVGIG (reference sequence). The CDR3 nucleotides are TGTGCCTGGTTAAGAGGGAGGGGATACACCGGGGAGCTGTTTTTT. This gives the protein CAWLRGRGYTGELFF.

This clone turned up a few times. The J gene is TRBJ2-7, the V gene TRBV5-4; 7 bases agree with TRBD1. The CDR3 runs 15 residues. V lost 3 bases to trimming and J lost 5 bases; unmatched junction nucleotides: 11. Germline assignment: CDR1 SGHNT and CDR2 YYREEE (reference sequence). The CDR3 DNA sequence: TGTGCCAGCAGCTCACCTCAAGACAGGGCAAACGAGCAGTACTTC. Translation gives CASSSPQDRANEQYF.

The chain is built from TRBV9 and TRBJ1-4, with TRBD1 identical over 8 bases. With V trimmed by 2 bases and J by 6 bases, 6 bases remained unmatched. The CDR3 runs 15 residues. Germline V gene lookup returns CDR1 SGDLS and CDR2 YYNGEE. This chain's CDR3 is CASSVSGQDYEKLFF. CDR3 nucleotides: TGTGCCAGCAGCGTTTCGGGACAGGACTATGAAAAACTGTTTTTT.

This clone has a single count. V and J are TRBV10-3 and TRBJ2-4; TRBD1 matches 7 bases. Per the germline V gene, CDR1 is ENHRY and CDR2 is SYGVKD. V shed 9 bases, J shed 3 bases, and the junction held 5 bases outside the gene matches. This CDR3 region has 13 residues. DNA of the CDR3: TGTGCCATAGGGGACAGCCACAAAAACATTCAGTACTTC. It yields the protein CAIGDSHKNIQYF.